This T cell receptor (beta chain) was obtained from a study of blood T cell repertoires in COVID-19. Study information: Specimens from acute and convalescent COVID-19 originated in the United States, Italy and Spain. The analysed material was cDNA or gDNA that came from T cells, B-cell-depleted T cells, or PBMCs.

Authors' processing steps: Reference gene primer amplification in the assay estimated nucleated cell counts. Assay: immunoSEQ multiplex PCR; the TCRdb copy retains only in-frame clones and omits some. V and J calls plus clone size are reproduced from that table; the DNA served to infer D and trimming. The sample yields fewer than 300,000 clones, 80% to 90% seen once. Germline V gives CDR1 KGHSH, CDR2 LQKENI. The V end lost 3 bases, the J end lost 3 bases, and 12 bases lay between the germline ends. The CDR3 has 15 amino acids. This TCR came from a woman between 50 and 59 years old with acute or convalescent COVID-19. Sequencing used peripheral blood. The J gene is TRBJ2-1, the V gene TRBV18, with D possibly matching TRBD2 (6 bases). The CDR3 spells CASSPGGSGYNEQFF. As DNA, the CDR3 is TGTGCCAGCTCACCCGGGGGTTCGGGCTACAATGAGCAGTTCTTC. Full variable domain (outside the CDR3, taken from reference TRBV18 and TRBJ2-1): NAGVMQNPRHLVRRRGQEARLRCSPMKGHSHVYWYRQLPEEGLKFMVYLQKENIIDESGMPKERFSAEFPKEGPSILRIQQVVRGDSAAYFCASSPGGSGYNEQFFGPGTRLTVL.